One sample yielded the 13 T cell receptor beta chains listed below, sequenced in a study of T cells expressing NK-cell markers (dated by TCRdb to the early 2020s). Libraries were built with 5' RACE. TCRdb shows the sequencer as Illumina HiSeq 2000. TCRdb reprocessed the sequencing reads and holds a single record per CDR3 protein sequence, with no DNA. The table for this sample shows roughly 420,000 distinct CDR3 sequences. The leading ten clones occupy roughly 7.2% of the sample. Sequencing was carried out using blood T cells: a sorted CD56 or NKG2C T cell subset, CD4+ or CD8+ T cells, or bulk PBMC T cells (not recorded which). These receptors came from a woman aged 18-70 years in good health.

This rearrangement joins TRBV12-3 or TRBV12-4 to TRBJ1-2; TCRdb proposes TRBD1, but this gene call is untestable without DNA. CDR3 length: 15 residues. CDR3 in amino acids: CASSFGLGVGYGYTF.

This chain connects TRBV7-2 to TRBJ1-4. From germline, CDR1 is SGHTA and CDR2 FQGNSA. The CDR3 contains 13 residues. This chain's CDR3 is CASSLNALGKLFF.

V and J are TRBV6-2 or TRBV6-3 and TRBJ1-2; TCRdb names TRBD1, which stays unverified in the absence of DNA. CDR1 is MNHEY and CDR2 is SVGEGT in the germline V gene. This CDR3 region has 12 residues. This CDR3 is CASSFQGYGYTF.

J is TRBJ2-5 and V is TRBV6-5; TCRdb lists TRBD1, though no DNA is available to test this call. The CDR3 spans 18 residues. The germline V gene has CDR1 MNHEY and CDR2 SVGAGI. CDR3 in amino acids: CASSYSRASGGVPRTQYF.

CDR3: CASSPGQFNEKLFF. V usage is TRBV7-9 and J usage is TRBJ1-4; TCRdb's D call of TRBD1 is untestable without DNA. The CDR3 sequence is 14 residues long. From germline, CDR1 is SEHNR and CDR2 FQNEAQ (reference sequence).

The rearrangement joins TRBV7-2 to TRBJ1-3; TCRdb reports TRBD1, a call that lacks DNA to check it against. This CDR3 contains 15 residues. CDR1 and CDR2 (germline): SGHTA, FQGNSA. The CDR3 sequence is CASRSGGALGNTIYF.

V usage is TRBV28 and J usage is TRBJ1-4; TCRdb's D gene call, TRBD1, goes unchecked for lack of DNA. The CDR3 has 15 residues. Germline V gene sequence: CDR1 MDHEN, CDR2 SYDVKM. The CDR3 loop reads CASSPGGDRGEKLFF.

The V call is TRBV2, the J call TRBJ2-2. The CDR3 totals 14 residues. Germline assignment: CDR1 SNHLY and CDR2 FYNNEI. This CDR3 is CASSEGGYTGELFF.

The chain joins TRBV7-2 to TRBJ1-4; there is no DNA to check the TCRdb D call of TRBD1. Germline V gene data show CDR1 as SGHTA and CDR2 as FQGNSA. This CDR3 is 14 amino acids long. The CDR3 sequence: CASSLQGDGEKLFF.

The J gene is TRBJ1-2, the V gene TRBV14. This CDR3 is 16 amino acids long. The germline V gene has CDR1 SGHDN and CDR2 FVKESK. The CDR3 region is CASSQDRAGRRGGYTF.

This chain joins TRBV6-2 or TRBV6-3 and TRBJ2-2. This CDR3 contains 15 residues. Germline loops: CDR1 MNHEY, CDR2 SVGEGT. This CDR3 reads CASSYYRRNTGELFF.

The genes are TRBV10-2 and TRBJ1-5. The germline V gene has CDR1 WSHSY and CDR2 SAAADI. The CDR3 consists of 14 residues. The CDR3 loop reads CASSVGRGNQPQHF.

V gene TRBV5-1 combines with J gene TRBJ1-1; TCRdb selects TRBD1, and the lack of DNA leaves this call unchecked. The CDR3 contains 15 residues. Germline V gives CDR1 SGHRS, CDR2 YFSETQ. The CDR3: CASSLVWLGDTEAFF.